This T cell receptor (beta chain) was recorded in a study of T cells in Graves' hyperthyroidism and ophthalmopathy. V dropped 4 bases and J dropped 5; count of bases not matched to a gene: 9. Germline values: CDR1 SGHRS, CDR2 YFSETQ. The CDR3 is 15 residues long. It was RNA transcripts that yielded the amplified TCR beta CDR3 regions. HTBI primers were used for first-round RT-PCR of the TCR CDR3. Each CDR3 protein is one row after TCRdb ran MiXCR on the multiplex PCR reads. The sample has roughly 290,000 distinct CDR3 sequences; about 18% are singletons. The chain uses TRBV5-1 and TRBJ2-1, with 7 bases identical to TRBD2. The material sequenced was blood. The source of this sequence is an older woman with Graves' ophthalmopathy. The CDR3 DNA sequence: TGCGCCAGCAGCCCGGCGGGGGTCGTAAACAATGAGCAGTTCTTC. The encoded protein is CASSPAGVVNNEQFF.